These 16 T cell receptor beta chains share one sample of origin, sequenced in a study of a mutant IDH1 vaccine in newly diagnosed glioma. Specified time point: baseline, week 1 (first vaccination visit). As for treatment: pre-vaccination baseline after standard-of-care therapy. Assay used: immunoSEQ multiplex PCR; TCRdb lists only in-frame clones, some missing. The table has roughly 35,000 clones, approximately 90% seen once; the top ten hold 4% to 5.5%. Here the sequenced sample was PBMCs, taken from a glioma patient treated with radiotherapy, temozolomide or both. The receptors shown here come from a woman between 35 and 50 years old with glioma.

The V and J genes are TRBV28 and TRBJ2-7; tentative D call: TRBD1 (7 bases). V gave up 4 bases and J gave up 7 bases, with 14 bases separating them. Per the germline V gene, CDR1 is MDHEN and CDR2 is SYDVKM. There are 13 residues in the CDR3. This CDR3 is CASSSHRGGEQYF. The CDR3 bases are TGTGCCAGCAGTTCCCACAGGGGAGGAGAGCAGTACTTC. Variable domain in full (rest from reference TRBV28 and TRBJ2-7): DVKVTQSSRYLVKRTGEKVFLECVQDMDHENMFWYRQDPGLGLRLIYFSYDVKMKEKGDIPEGYSVSREKKERFSLILESASTNQTSMYLCASSSHRGGEQYFGPGTRLTVT.

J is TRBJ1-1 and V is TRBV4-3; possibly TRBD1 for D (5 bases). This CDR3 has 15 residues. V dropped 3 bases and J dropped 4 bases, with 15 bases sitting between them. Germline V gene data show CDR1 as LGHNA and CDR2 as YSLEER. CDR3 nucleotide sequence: TGCGCCAGCAGCCAGGGGACCCTCAGCCGCACTGAAGCTTTCTTT. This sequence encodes CASSQGTLSRTEAFF.

The CDR3 protein is CASSVLGVETQYF. The CDR3, as DNA: TGTGCCAGCAGCGTATTAGGGGTGGAGACCCAGTACTTC. The chain links TRBV2 to TRBJ2-5; D is perhaps TRBD1 (5 bases). The CDR3 loop spans 13 amino acids. Germline values: CDR1 SNHLY, CDR2 FYNNEI. V was clipped by 6 bases and J by 5 bases, with 13 bases between them.

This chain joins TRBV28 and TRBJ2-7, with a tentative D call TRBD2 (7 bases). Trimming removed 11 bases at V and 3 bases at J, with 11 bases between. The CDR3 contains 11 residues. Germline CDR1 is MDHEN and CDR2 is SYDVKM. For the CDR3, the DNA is TGTGCCGGGGGGGACAACTACGAGCAGTACTTC. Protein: CAGGDNYEQYF.

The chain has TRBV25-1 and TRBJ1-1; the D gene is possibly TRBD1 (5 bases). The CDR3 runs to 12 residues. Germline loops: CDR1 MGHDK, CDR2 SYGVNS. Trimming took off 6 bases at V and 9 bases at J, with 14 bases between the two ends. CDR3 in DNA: TGTGCCAGCAGGGGGGACGTAACTCAAGCTTTCTTT. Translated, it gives CASRGDVTQAFF.

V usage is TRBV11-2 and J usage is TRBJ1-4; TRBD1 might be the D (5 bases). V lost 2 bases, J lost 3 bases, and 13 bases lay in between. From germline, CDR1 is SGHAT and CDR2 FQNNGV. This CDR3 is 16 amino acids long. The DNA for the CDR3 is TGTGCCAGCAGCTTATCCCCCGACAGTGCTAATGAAAAACTGTTTTTT. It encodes CASSLSPDSANEKLFF.

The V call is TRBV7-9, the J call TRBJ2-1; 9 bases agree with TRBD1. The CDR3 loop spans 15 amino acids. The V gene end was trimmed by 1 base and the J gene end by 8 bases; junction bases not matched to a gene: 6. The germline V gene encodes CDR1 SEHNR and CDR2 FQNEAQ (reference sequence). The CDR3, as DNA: TGTGCCAGCAGCTTAGGGGCGGGACAGGGCTATGAGCAGTTCTTC. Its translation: CASSLGAGQGYEQFF.

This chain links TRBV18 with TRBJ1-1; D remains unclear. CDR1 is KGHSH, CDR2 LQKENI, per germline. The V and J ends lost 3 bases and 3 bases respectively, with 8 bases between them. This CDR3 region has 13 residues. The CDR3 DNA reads TGTGCCAGCTCACCGGGTATGGACACTGAAGCTTTCTTT. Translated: CASSPGMDTEAFF. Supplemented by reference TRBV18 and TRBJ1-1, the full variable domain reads NAGVMQNPRHLVRRRGQEARLRCSPMKGHSHVYWYRQLPEEGLKFMVYLQKENIIDESGMPKERFSAEFPKEGPSILRIQQVVRGDSAAYFCASSPGMDTEAFFGQGTRLTVV.

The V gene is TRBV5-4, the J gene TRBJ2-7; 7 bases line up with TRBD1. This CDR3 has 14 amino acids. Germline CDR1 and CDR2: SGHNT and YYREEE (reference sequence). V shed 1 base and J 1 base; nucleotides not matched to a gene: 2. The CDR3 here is CASSLRGQSYEQYF. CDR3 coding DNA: TGTGCCAGCAGCTTGAGGGGGCAGTCCTACGAGCAGTACTTC.

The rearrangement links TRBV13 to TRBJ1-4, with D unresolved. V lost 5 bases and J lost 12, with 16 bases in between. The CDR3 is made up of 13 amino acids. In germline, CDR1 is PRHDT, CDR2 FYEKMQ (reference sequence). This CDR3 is CASSLRTLKELFF. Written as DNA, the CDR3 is TGTGCCAGCAGCCTACGGACCCTGAAGGAACTGTTTTTT. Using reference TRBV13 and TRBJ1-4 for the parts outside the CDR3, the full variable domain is AAGVIQSPRHLIKEKRETATLKCYPIPRHDTVYWYQQGPGQDPQFLISFYEKMQSDKGSIPDRFSAQQFSDYHSELNMSSLELGDSALYFCASSLRTLKELFFGSGTQLSVL.

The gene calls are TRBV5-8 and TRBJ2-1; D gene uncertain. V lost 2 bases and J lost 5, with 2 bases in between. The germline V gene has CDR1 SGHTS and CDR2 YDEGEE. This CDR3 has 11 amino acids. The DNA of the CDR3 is TGTGCCAGCAGCTTTAACAATGAGCAGTTCTTC. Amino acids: CASSFNNEQFF.

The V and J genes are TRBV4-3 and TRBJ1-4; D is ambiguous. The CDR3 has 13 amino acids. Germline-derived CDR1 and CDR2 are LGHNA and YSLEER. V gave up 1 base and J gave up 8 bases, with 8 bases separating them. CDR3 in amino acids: CASSQAVQEKLFF. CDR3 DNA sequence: TGCGCCAGCAGCCAAGCGGTTCAAGAAAAACTGTTTTTT.

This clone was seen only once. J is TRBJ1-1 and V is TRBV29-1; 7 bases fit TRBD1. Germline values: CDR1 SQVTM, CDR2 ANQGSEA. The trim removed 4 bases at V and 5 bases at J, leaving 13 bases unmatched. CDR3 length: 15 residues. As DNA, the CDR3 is TGCAGCGTTGTAGGGACAGAAAGGGGATCTACTGAAGCTTTCTTT. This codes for CSVVGTERGSTEAFF.

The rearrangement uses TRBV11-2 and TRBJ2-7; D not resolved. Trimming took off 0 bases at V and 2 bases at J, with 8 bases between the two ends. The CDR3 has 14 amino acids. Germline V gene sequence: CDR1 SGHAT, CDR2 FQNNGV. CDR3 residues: CASSLDDGTYEQYF. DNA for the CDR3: TGTGCCAGCAGCTTAGATGACGGAACCTACGAGCAGTACTTC.

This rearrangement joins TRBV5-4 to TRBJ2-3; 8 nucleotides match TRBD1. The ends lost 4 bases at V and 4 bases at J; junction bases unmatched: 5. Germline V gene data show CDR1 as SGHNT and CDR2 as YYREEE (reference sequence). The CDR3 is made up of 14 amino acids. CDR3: CASSLTGEADTQYF. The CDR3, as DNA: TGTGCCAGCAGCCTGACAGGGGAGGCAGATACGCAGTATTTT.

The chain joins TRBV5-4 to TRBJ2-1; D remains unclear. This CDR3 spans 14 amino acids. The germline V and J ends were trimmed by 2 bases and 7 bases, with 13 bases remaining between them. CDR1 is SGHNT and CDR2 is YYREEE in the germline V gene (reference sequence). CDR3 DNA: TGTGCCAGCAGCTTTGGGAAGAAAGCGAATGAGCAGTTCTTC. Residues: CASSFGKKANEQFF.